Listed here is a single T cell receptor beta chain. Its specificity is unknown. The sample belongs to a study of regulatory T cells in long-lasting Graves disease. Between the trimmed V and J ends, which lost 6 bases and 5 bases, there was a span of 32 bases. The CDR3 length is 20 residues. Germline CDR1 MNHEY, CDR2 SMNVEV (reference sequence). Noted time point: newly diagnosed GD, antithyroid drugs for less than 3 months. TCR sequences were obtained from RNA taken from PBMCs. Tubes containing EDTA received about 10 milliliters of drawn peripheral blood. Through Arm-PCR of CDR3 regions and iRepertoire HTBI primers, TCR beta libraries were built. Each CDR3 protein is one row after TCRdb ran MiXCR on the multiplex PCR reads. The repertoire consists of 350,000 to 550,000 distinct CDR3 sequences, with around 15% occurring once and the leading ten covering approximately 17%. Overall study findings and caveats: The study found persistent patients shared more public clonotypes (roughly 2,500) than new patients (approximately 970).

This sample also belongs to another study, concerning T cells in Graves' hyperthyroidism and ophthalmopathy.

The V call is TRBV27, the J call TRBJ2-1; the D gene is possibly TRBD2 (7 bases). Material: peripheral blood mononuclear cells (PBMCs), obtained at new diagnosis, from a patient treated with antithyroid drugs. The sequence came from a woman between 45 and 65 years old with Graves disease. CDR3 in DNA: TGTGCCAGCAGGAGGGTCGGGGGGCTTTCGGGCGGGAGCCCCCACAATGAGCAGTTCTTC. It specifies CASRRVGGLSGGSPHNEQFF.